This T cell receptor (beta chain) derives from a study of blood T cell repertoires in COVID-19. Study-wide context: Researchers got acute and convalescent COVID-19 samples from the United States, Italy and Spain. T cells, B-cell-depleted T cells, or PBMCs provided the cDNA or gDNA that served as material.

CDR3 length: 14 amino acids. V dropped 6 bases and J dropped 4; count of bases not matched to a gene: 8. Germline V CDR1 and CDR2: SNHLY, FYNNEI. In the authors' methods: Estimated nucleated cell counts came from reference gene primer amplification. Clones were read by immunoSEQ multiplex PCR, and TCRdb kept only the in-frame ones, dropping some. D and trimming were read from the DNA, whereas the V and J calls and clone size are those reported in that table. The data contain over 250,000 clones, approximately 85% of them singletons. The chain recombines TRBV2 with TRBJ1-1; 7 bases map to TRBD1. The TCR was taken from a woman aged 65 to 85 with acute or convalescent COVID-19. Source material: peripheral blood. The CDR3 nucleotides are TGTGCCAGCAGCTACAGGGGAGGAAGCACTGAAGCTTTCTTT. Residues: CASSYRGGSTEAFF. The variable domain in full, completed from reference TRBV2 and TRBJ1-1, reads EPEVTQTPSHQVTQMGQEVILRCVPISNHLYFYWYRQILGQKVEFLVSFYNNEISEKSEIFDDQFSVERPDGSNFTLKIRSTKLEDSAMYFCASSYRGGSTEAFFGQGTRLTVV.